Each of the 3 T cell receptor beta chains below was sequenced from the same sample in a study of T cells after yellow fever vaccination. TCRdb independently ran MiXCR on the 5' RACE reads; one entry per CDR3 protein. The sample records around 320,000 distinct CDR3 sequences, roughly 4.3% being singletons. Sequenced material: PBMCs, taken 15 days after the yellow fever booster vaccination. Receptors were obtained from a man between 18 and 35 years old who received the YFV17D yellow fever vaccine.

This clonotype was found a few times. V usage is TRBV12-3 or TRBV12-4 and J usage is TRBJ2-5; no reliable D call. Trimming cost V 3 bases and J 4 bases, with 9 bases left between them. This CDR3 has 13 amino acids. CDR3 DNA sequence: TGTGCCAGCAGTTTCAGGCTCATAGAGACCCAGTACTTC. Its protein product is CASSFRLIETQYF.

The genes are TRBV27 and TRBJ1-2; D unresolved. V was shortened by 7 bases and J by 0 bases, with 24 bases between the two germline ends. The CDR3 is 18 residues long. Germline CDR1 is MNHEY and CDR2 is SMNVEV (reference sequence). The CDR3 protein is CASTALYSITIPNYGYTF. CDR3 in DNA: TGTGCCAGCACCGCCCTCTACAGTATAACTATCCCTAACTATGGCTACACCTTC.

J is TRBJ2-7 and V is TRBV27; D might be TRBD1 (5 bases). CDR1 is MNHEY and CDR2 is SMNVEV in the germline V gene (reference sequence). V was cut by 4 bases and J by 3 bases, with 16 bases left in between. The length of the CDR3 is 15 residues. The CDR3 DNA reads TGTGCCAGCAGTTCGACAGCTTCAGCCGTCTACGAGCAGTACTTC. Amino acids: CASSSTASAVYEQYF.